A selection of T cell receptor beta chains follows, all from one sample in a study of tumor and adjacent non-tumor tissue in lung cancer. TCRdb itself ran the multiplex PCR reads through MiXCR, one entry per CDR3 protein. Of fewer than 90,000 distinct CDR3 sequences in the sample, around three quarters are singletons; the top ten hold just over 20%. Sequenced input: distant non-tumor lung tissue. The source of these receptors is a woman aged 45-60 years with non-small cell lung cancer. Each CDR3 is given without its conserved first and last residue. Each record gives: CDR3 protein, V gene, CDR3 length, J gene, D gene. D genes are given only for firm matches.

CDR3: ASMGQGASSYEQY
V: TRBV12-3/TRBV12-4
length: 13
J: TRBJ2-7
D: TRBD1

CDR3: ASSIGNTGKST
V: TRBV19
length: 11
J: TRBJ1-2
D: -

CDR3: AHSLDRADTRY
V: TRBV11-2
length: 11
J: TRBJ2-3
D: -

CDR3: ASSREGWGSSAKNIQY
V: TRBV4-1
length: 16
J: TRBJ2-4
D: -

CDR3: ASSEPIGKPSSYNEQF
V: TRBV9
length: 16
J: TRBJ2-1
D: -

CDR3: VSNGDRAGSGANVLT
V: TRBV19
length: 15
J: TRBJ2-6
D: TRBD1

CDR3: AGGSRGDSPYKQY
V: TRBV6-1
length: 13
J: TRBJ2-7
D: -

CDR3: ASRLRITSERAGEQF
V: TRBV11-2
length: 15
J: TRBJ2-1
D: TRBD2

CDR3: TSNTGTGATNTVELF
V: TRBV12-3/TRBV12-4
length: 15
J: TRBJ2-2
D: TRBD1

CDR3: ASSQHDRGLEETQY
V: TRBV28
length: 14
J: TRBJ2-5
D: TRBD1

CDR3: ASSPPLPTGVGTF
V: TRBV7-9
length: 13
J: TRBJ1-1
D: -

CDR3: DSSGGARTGKLF
V: TRBV6-6
length: 12
J: TRBJ2-2
D: -

CDR3: ASSSPRLGDTQY
V: TRBV6-2/TRBV6-3
length: 12
J: TRBJ2-3
D: -

CDR3: SARGTTGGLF
V: TRBV20-1
length: 10
J: TRBJ2-2
D: -

CDR3: ASSTGTGCTYEQY
V: TRBV11-2
length: 13
J: TRBJ2-7
D: TRBD1

CDR3: ASSYGTGAYEQY
V: TRBV5-1
length: 12
J: TRBJ2-7
D: TRBD1

CDR3: ASGFGGSDMQY
V: TRBV12-5
length: 11
J: TRBJ2-3
D: -

CDR3: ASRVGTGREQY
V: TRBV10-2
length: 11
J: TRBJ2-7
D: TRBD1

CDR3: ASNFSTGANVLT
V: TRBV5-1
length: 12
J: TRBJ2-6
D: -

CDR3: AWSFTGTGGSGNTIY
V: TRBV6-6
length: 15
J: TRBJ1-3
D: TRBD1

CDR3: VSSLETGTDTGELF
V: TRBV12-3/TRBV12-4
length: 14
J: TRBJ2-2
D: TRBD1

CDR3: ASSLDNRVHNEQS
V: TRBV11-2
length: 13
J: TRBJ2-1
D: -

CDR3: ASSLYGASTDTQY
V: TRBV11-2
length: 13
J: TRBJ2-3
D: -

CDR3: ASRSSGRAGELF
V: TRBV6-5
length: 12
J: TRBJ2-2
D: TRBD2

CDR3: ASSFVNYRETQY
V: TRBV7-2
length: 12
J: TRBJ2-5
D: -

CDR3: ASSQLKGNNGKPF
V: TRBV28
length: 13
J: TRBJ1-4
D: -

CDR3: ANSQEPGQNTGELF
V: TRBV4-1
length: 14
J: TRBJ2-2
D: -

CDR3: SAKWGDVGYEQY
V: TRBV20-1
length: 12
J: TRBJ2-7
D: -

CDR3: ASSLNPNIGELF
V: TRBV7-9
length: 12
J: TRBJ2-2
D: -

CDR3: ASSLVDSNLSQH
V: TRBV12-3/TRBV12-4
length: 12
J: TRBJ1-5
D: -

CDR3: ASKEGGATNEKLF
V: TRBV12-3/TRBV12-4
length: 13
J: TRBJ1-4
D: -

CDR3: ASSIGHSPFDNTIY
V: TRBV6-1
length: 14
J: TRBJ1-3
D: -

CDR3: AGNLSSGEQY
V: TRBV11-2
length: 10
J: TRBJ2-7
D: TRBD2

CDR3: ASGFRAQTQETQY
V: TRBV7-8
length: 13
J: TRBJ2-5
D: -

CDR3: ASSSGGDDYI
V: TRBV10-2
length: 10
J: TRBJ1-2
D: TRBD1

CDR3: ASSPDRGAVAF
V: TRBV10-1
length: 11
J: TRBJ1-1
D: TRBD1

CDR3: ASSYSPTVGHRQY
V: TRBV6-6
length: 13
J: TRBJ2-3
D: -

CDR3: ASSLVGALAF
V: TRBV11-2
length: 10
J: TRBJ1-1
D: -

CDR3: ASTTSTSVIGELF
V: TRBV5-6
length: 13
J: TRBJ2-2
D: -

CDR3: AISATGDSGATDTQY
V: TRBV19
length: 15
J: TRBJ2-3
D: -

CDR3: AGSQAVEAVPYEQY
V: TRBV4-2
length: 14
J: TRBJ2-7
D: -

CDR3: ATSDRTGLEQY
V: TRBV24-1
length: 11
J: TRBJ2-7
D: TRBD1

CDR3: ASSSPGTSGRYEQY
V: TRBV28
length: 14
J: TRBJ2-7
D: TRBD2